This T cell receptor (beta chain) is drawn from a study of cytomegalovirus exposure and HLA in healthy donors. Trimming took 2 bases from V and 4 from J; bases not matched to a gene: 5. CDR1 is MNHNS and CDR2 is SASEGT in the germline V gene. CDR3 length: 15 residues. Primers included in the PCR were 60 Vbeta and 13 Jbeta primers. TCRdb keeps only in-frame clones here, not all; method: immunoSEQ multiplex PCR. This table holds approximately 150,000 clones, approximately 82% found once. The clonotype originates from a male donor in good health and CMV-seronegative. V and J are TRBV6-1 and TRBJ2-7; TRBD1 agrees at 10 bases. Sequencing used PBMCs. Written as DNA, the CDR3 is TGTGCCAGCAGTGAAAGGGACAGGGGACGGTACGAGCAGTACTTC. Its protein product is CASSERDRGRYEQYF.